The clone carrying this T cell receptor (beta chain) was counted many times. A distinct unique molecular identifier was carried by each TCR cDNA molecule. One entry per CDR3 protein results from TCRdb running MiXCR on the 5' RACE reads. The table lists under 25,000 distinct CDR3 sequences, approximately 7.2% of them singletons. Time point given: sample taken at primary tumor resection. Tumor, nontumor lung or frozen PBMC supplied whole RNA, sequenced without sorting. Samples were obtained from roughly 65 donors, all untreated early-stage non-small cell lung cancer patients. The data derive from a study of spatial heterogeneity in lung cancer. This CDR3 spans 15 amino acids. With 2 bases removed from V and 0 bases from J, the gap between germline ends came to 5 bases. The germline gives CDR1 MNHEY, CDR2 SVGEGT.

The chain recombines TRBV6-2 or TRBV6-3 with TRBJ2-6; D could derive from TRBD1 or TRBD2 (5 bases each). The sequence came from a male donor with early-stage non-small cell lung cancer. Sequenced here: PBMCs, sampled at surgery. CDR3 bases: TGTGCCAGCAGTTACGGGGGCTCTGGGGCCAACGTCCTGACTTTC. Translating it yields CASSYGGSGANVLTF.